These 29 T cell receptor beta chains were all obtained from the same sample, sequenced in a study of tumor-infiltrating lymphocytes in primary liver carcinoma. The input was approximately 500 ng total RNA; TCR beta cDNA was made from it with a constant-region primer. Sequencing libraries for TCR beta derived from three nested multiplex PCR rounds that used slightly modified ARM-PCR. TRBV1-TRBV30 forward primers and a C-beta reverse primer were used in the first two PCR rounds, which each ran for approximately 9 cycles. From the multiplex PCR reads, TCRdb called clonotypes with MiXCR, one entry per CDR3 protein. Of 250,000 to 400,000 distinct CDR3 sequences detected, 55% to 65% appear once; the ten largest clones hold approximately 9%. The authors took blood RNA from unsorted whole blood and also extracted germline DNA. Sequencing was performed on peripheral blood. These receptors were taken from a man aged 35 to 55 with primary liver carcinoma and hepatitis B virus infection.

On this clonotype: This clone may be a read error of a much larger clone one base away. The V gene is TRBV11-3, the J gene TRBJ2-7; D not certain. The CDR3 runs to 14 residues. Germline lookup yields CDR1 SGHNT and CDR2 YENEEA. The DNA of the CDR3 is TGTGTCAGCAGCCTCGGCCCTAGCTCCTACGAGCAGTACTTC. The encoded protein is CVSSLGPSSYEQYF.

Turning to this clonotype: Just one base apart from a much larger clone, this may be a read error. This rearrangement joins TRBV5-1 to TRBJ2-2; D gene uncertain. The CDR3 is 13 amino acids. From germline, CDR1 is SGHRS and CDR2 YFSETQ. V was shortened by 0 bases and J by 7 bases, with 7 bases between the two germline ends. The CDR3 loop is CASSLALSGELFF. The DNA of the CDR3 is TGCGCCAGCAGCTTGGCCTTGAGCGGGGAGCTGTTTTTT.

A word on this clonotype: Since the CDR3 does not end with the conserved phenylalanine or tryptophan, this likely comes from a read error. The rearrangement links TRBV4-2 to TRBJ2-1, with 8 positions matching TRBD2. Per the germline V gene, CDR1 is LGHNA and CDR2 is YNFKEQ. With 0 bases clipped from V and 12 bases from J, the junction kept 10 bases outside the gene matches. This CDR3 is built from 15 residues. The CDR3 coding sequence is TGTGCCAGCAGCCAAGAACAGCAGCGGGAGTACGGGCAGTTCTTA. It is translated as CASSQEQQREYGQFL.

On this clonotype itself: A much larger clone differs by one base, so this may be a read error. The conserved phenylalanine or tryptophan normally closing the CDR3 is absent here, so this likely arose from a read error. The genes are TRBV6-5 and TRBJ2-1; 9 positions agree with TRBD1. CDR1 and CDR2 from the germline V gene are MNHEY and SVGAGI. Trimming removed 6 bases from V and 10 bases from J; junction bases left unmatched: 7. The CDR3 has 13 amino acids. This CDR3 is CASRVTGTGEQFL. Here the CDR3 DNA reads TGTGCCAGCAGAGTTACGGGGACAGGGGAGCAGTTCCTC.

With regard to this clonotype: A single base separates this from a much larger clone, so it may be a read error. The rearrangement joins TRBV4-2 to TRBJ2-6, with D hard to call. The germline V and J ends were trimmed by 0 bases and 3 bases, with 18 bases remaining between them. The length of the CDR3 is 19 residues. Germline CDR1 reads LGHNA; CDR2 reads YNFKEQ. The CDR3 DNA is TGTGCCAGCAGCCAAGATAGGCCCTCCATTTACTATGGGGCCAACGTCCTGACTTTC. Residues: CASSQDRPSIYYGANVLTF.

Comments on this clonotype: Lacking the conserved final phenylalanine or tryptophan, this CDR3 likely reflects a read error. The chain carries TRBV7-9 and TRBJ2-7; D is ambiguous. The CDR3 is made up of 11 amino acids. V shed 1 base and J shed 7 bases, with 5 bases lying between them. The V gene's germline CDR1 is SEHNR and CDR2 FQNEAQ (reference sequence). The CDR3 is CASSLVQEQYL. In DNA form, the CDR3 reads TGTGCCAGCAGCTTAGTCCAGGAGCAGTACCTC.

As for this clonotype: Since no conserved phenylalanine or tryptophan closes the CDR3, a read error is the likely cause. The V gene is TRBV6-1, the J gene TRBJ2-2, with D possibly being TRBD1 (5 bases). Trimming pared 8 bases from V and 0 bases from J, leaving 16 bases between. The V gene's germline CDR1 is MNHNS and CDR2 SASEGT. The CDR3 extends over 16 amino acids. CDR3 protein: CASGPRRVSNTGELFS. In DNA form, the CDR3 reads TGTGCCAGCGGTCCCCGCAGGGTTTCGAACACCGGGGAGCTGTTTTCT.

To note about this clonotype: This may be a read error, as it is one base from a much larger clone. The chain couples TRBV6-1 to TRBJ2-2; D is uncertain. The CDR3 covers 14 residues. The germline V gene has CDR1 MNHNS and CDR2 SASEGT. CDR3 region: CVSPGVDGTGELFF. As DNA, the CDR3 is TGTGTCAGCCCCGGCGTGGATGGCACCGGGGAGCTGTTTTTT.

About this clonotype: A clone one base away is much larger, so this may be a read error. The rearrangement joins TRBV12-3 or TRBV12-4 to TRBJ2-7; D is ambiguous. The CDR3 length is 13 residues. Trimming took 1 base from V and 1 from J, leaving 5 bases between them. The DNA of the CDR3 is TGTGCCAGCAGTTTAGAAGCTTCCTACGAGCAGTACTTC. It translates to CASSLEASYEQYF.

This chain joins TRBV15 and TRBJ2-1; 11 positions agree with TRBD2. This CDR3 has 19 amino acids. The V gene end was trimmed by 0 bases and the J gene end by 3 bases; junction bases not matched to a gene: 10. CDR1 is LNHNV, CDR2 YYDKDF, per germline (reference sequence). DNA for the CDR3: TGTGCCACCAGCAGAGAACCGATAGCGGGAGGGTTGAGCTACAATGAGCAGTTCTTC. Residues: CATSREPIAGGLSYNEQFF.

As for this clonotype: A much larger clone differs from this one at a single base, so this may be a read error. This rearrangement joins TRBV6-2 or TRBV6-3 to TRBJ2-7; either TRBD1 or TRBD2 may supply D (5 bases each). The CDR3 has 15 residues. Germline values: CDR1 MNHEY, CDR2 SVGEGT. The CDR3 loop reads CASTSRGTGRDEQCF. The CDR3 nucleotides are TGTGCCAGCACGTCGAGGGGAACTGGGAGAGACGAGCAGTGCTTC.

This clonotype was recorded once. It may be a read error: a sequence one base away is much more abundant. The V gene is TRBV6-1, the J gene TRBJ2-3; D ambiguous. The CDR3 contains 13 residues. With 10 bases removed from V and 2 bases from J, the gap between germline ends came to 13 bases. Germline V lookup: CDR1 MNHNS, CDR2 SASEGT. CDR3 loop: CANGKTATDTQYF. CDR3 DNA sequence: TGTGCCAACGGCAAGACCGCCACAGATACGCAGTATTTT.

This clonotype was counted many times. The J gene is TRBJ2-7, the V gene TRBV6-1; D is uncertain. Looked up from germline, CDR1 is MNHNS and CDR2 is SASEGT. CDR3 size: 11 residues. V lost 6 bases to trimming and J lost 3 bases, with 6 bases between them. CDR3 coding DNA: TGTGCCAGCAGCGGACGCTACGAGCAGTACTTC. Protein product: CASSGRYEQYF.

This chain links TRBV7-9 with TRBJ2-2, with no clear D. The CDR3 runs to 15 residues. Trimming removed 3 bases from V and 5 bases from J, with 13 bases in between. Germline V gene sequence: CDR1 SEHNR, CDR2 FQNEAQ (reference sequence). This CDR3 is CASSFVSGRTGELFF. The CDR3 nucleotides read TGTGCCAGCAGCTTCGTCTCGGGTAGGACCGGGGAGCTGTTTTTT.

This clonotype was picked up many times. The rearrangement joins TRBV7-8 to TRBJ2-3; D gene uncertain. There are 13 residues in the CDR3. Germline CDR1 reads SGHVS; CDR2 reads FQNEAQ. V was shortened by 1 base and J by 4 bases, with 6 bases between the two germline ends. In DNA form, the CDR3 reads TGTGCCAGCAGCTTAGTCAGACCAGATACGCAGTATTTT. Translating gives CASSLVRPDTQYF.

This chain links TRBV6-6 with TRBJ1-4; D is possibly TRBD1 (5 bases). Germline V lookup: CDR1 MNHNY, CDR2 SVGAGI (reference sequence). The CDR3 is 14 residues long. Between the trimmed V and J ends, which lost 2 bases and 6 bases, there was a span of 10 bases. CDR3 sequence reads: CASSYVGGYEKLFF. In DNA, the CDR3 is TGTGCCAGCAGTTACGTGGGGGGATATGAAAAACTGTTTTTT.

Points on this clonotype: It is likely a read error, because the conserved phenylalanine at the end of the CDR3 is missing. The gene calls are TRBV11-2 and TRBJ1-5, with D hard to call. Germline CDR1 reads SGHAT; CDR2 reads FQNNGV. The CDR3 has 14 amino acids. The ends were cut back, 10 bases at V and 1 base at J, with 14 bases in the middle. The CDR3 sequence is CANRSDKSNQPQHL. DNA for the CDR3: TGTGCCAATAGATCAGACAAAAGCAATCAGCCCCAGCATCTT.

This clonotype showed up just once. One junction end disagrees with the germline gene, perhaps due to a read error. V usage is TRBV11-1 and J usage is TRBJ2-1; TRBD2 matches 8 bases. This CDR3 is built from 15 residues. Germline assignment: CDR1 SGHAT and CDR2 FQDESV (reference sequence). This CDR3 reads CASSLEVSGTNEQSF. The DNA of the CDR3 is TGTGCTAGCAGCTTAGAGGTTAGCGGGACCAATGAGCAGTCCTTC.

V and J are TRBV24-1 and TRBJ2-1; 7 nucleotides align to TRBD2. The CDR3 sequence is 15 residues long. V was clipped by 6 bases and J by 0 bases; unmatched bases: 4. CDR1 and CDR2 (germline): KGHDR, SFDVKD. The CDR3 sequence is CATSLGGSSYNEQFF. The CDR3 nucleotides are TGTGCCACCAGTCTTGGCGGGAGCTCCTACAATGAGCAGTTCTTC.

Remarks on this clonotype: The conserved closing phenylalanine or tryptophan is absent in this CDR3, likely reflecting a read error. The rearrangement uses TRBV4-2 and TRBJ2-5, with 9 positions matching TRBD1. The better agreement between TRBJ2-7 and the DNA end casts doubt on the J call. Per germline, CDR1 LGHNA and CDR2 YNFKEQ. The CDR3 has 16 amino acids. This CDR3 is CASSQAPGTGSYEQYL. In nucleotides, the CDR3 is TGTGCCAGCAGCCAGGCTCCCGGGACAGGGAGCTACGAGCAGTACCTC.

Turning to this clonotype: A much larger clone differs by one base, so this may be a read error. The chain has TRBV12-3 or TRBV12-4 and TRBJ2-5; the D is unclear. Trimming removed 2 bases from V and 1 base from J, with 5 bases in between. CDR3 size: 13 residues. The CDR3 bases are TGTGCCAGCAGTTTAATATTCCAAGAGACCCAGTACTTC. Protein sequence: CASSLIFQETQYF.

A note on this clonotype: One end of the junction does not line up with germline, which may come from a read error. This rearrangement joins TRBV12-3 or TRBV12-4 to TRBJ2-1; 7 positions match TRBD2. This CDR3 contains 15 residues. CDR3 protein: CVSSPGLAGAREQFF. CDR3 coding DNA: TGTGTCAGCAGTCCGGGACTTGCGGGAGCGAGGGAGCAGTTCTTC.

This clonotype was recorded a few times. The chain has TRBV6-4 and TRBJ2-1; D is unclear. Germline-derived CDR1 and CDR2 are MRHNA and SNTAGT. The CDR3 spans 15 residues. Trimming took 3 bases from V and 0 from J, leaving 9 bases between them. Written as DNA, the CDR3 is TGTGCCAGCAGTGAAGTAGGAAACTCCTACAATGAGCAGTTCTTC. Amino acids: CASSEVGNSYNEQFF.

This clonotype was found a few times. A much larger clone differs from this one at a single base, so this may be a read error. V is TRBV29-1 and J is TRBJ2-1; 9 nucleotides line up with TRBD2. Germline values: CDR1 SQVTM, CDR2 ANQGSEA. The CDR3 loop spans 11 amino acids. CDR3 sequence reads: CSVDQRGARVF. The CDR3 DNA reads TGCAGCGTGGACCAGCGGGGGGCCAGGGTCTTC.

The chain uses TRBV5-4 and TRBJ2-4, with 8 bases matching TRBD1. CDR3 length: 14 residues. Trimming took 4 bases from V and 6 from J; bases not matched to a gene: 6. From germline, CDR1 is SGHNT and CDR2 YYREEE (reference sequence). The CDR3 region is CASSPGQGRNIQYF. CDR3 DNA: TGTGCCAGCAGCCCCGGACAGGGACGAAACATTCAGTACTTC.

This clonotype was observed once. The chain employs TRBV5-1 and TRBJ2-1; 7 bases map to TRBD1. The germline CDR1 and CDR2 sequences are SGHRS and YFSETQ. Trimming took 6 bases from V and 4 from J; bases not matched to a gene: 10. This CDR3 region has 15 residues. CDR3 sequence reads: CASNTDRASYNEQFF. In DNA form, the CDR3 reads TGCGCCAGCAACACTGACAGGGCATCATACAATGAGCAGTTCTTC.

On this clonotype: This may stem from a read error, because a much larger clone lies one nucleotide away. The CDR3 end shows no conserved phenylalanine or tryptophan, and so a read error is likely. V gene TRBV28 combines with J gene TRBJ2-3, with 11 nucleotides matching TRBD2. V trimming: 2 bases; J trimming: 5 bases; junction bases outside the gene matches: 9. The length of the CDR3 is 17 residues. Germline V gene data show CDR1 as MDHEN and CDR2 as SYDVKM. The CDR3 is CASSLGGASGRIDTQYY. In DNA, the CDR3 is TGTGCCAGCAGTTTAGGTGGGGCTAGCGGGAGGATAGATACGCAGTATTAT.

V usage is TRBV28 and J usage is TRBJ1-4, with TRBD1 as a possible D gene (6 bases). There are 15 residues in the CDR3. V lost 6 bases to trimming and J lost 4 bases, with 15 bases between them. The germline V gene encodes CDR1 MDHEN and CDR2 SYDVKM. CDR3: CASRQITGFNEKLFF. The CDR3 region has the DNA TGTGCCAGCAGGCAAATTACAGGGTTTAATGAAAAACTGTTTTTT. Complete variable domain (other parts from reference TRBV28 and TRBJ1-4): DVKVTQSSRYLVKRTGEKVFLECVQDMDHENMFWYRQDPGLGLRLIYFSYDVKMKEKGDIPEGYSVSREKKERFSLILESASTNQTSMYLCASRQITGFNEKLFFGSGTQLSVL.

The chain combines TRBV7-9 with TRBJ1-1, with 9 bases identical to TRBD1. The V and J ends lost 5 bases and 0 bases, in that order; junction bases with no gene match: 16. The CDR3 totals 19 residues. The germline CDR1 and CDR2 sequences are SEHNR and FQNEAQ (reference sequence). The chain's CDR3 is CASSAGGAGTGNLNTEAFF. The DNA for the CDR3 is TGTGCCAGCAGCGCAGGGGGGGCCGGGACAGGGAATCTGAACACTGAAGCTTTCTTT.